The text below deals with one T cell receptor (beta chain). The data stem from a study of blood T cell repertoires in COVID-19. As originally analysed: Amplified reference gene primers provided the basis for estimating nucleated cell counts. The repertoire was sequenced with immunoSEQ multiplex PCR; TCRdb's copy has only in-frame clones and lacks some. V, J and clone size were drawn from that table, and D and trimming were deduced from the DNA. The sample has more than 40,000 clones; approximately 88% are singletons. The V segment lost 4 bases and the J segment 7 bases; nucleotides outside the gene matches: 7. CDR3 length equals 15 residues. The germline gives CDR1 MNHEY, CDR2 SMNVEV (reference sequence).

The chain has TRBV27 and TRBJ2-1; 10 bases fit TRBD2. The receptor comes from a man aged 50-59 years with acute or convalescent COVID-19. Sequencing used peripheral blood. CDR3 region: CASSYSSGGRNEQFF. In nucleotides, the CDR3 is TGTGCCAGCAGTTACTCTAGCGGGGGACGGAATGAGCAGTTCTTC.